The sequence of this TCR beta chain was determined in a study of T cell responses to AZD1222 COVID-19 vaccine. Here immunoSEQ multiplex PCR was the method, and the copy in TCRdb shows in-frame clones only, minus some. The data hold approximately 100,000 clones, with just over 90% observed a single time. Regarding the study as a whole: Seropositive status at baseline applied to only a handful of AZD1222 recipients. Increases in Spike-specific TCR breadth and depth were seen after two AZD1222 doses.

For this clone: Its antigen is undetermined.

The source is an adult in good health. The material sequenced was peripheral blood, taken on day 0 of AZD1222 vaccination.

The CDR3 spells CASSITGEKLFF. For the CDR3, the DNA is TGTGCCAGTAGTATCACAGGGGAAAAACTGTTTTTT. This sequence joins TRBV19 and TRBJ1-4, with a tentative D call TRBD1 (6 bases). Germline V lookup: CDR1 LNHDA, CDR2 SQIVND (reference sequence). The CDR3 extends over 12 amino acids. V was clipped by 3 bases and J by 8 bases, with 7 bases between them.